This T cell receptor (beta chain) originates from a study of T cell repertoires in cytomegalovirus infection. This clonotype was seen more than once but under ten times. Its antigen remains unidentified. Each CDR3 protein is one row after TCRdb ran MiXCR on the reads. The sample lists under 500,000 distinct CDR3 sequences, roughly 43% occurring once. Sequenced material: cultured PBMCs, taken from culture after CMV antigen stimulation. The source is a human donor in good health (CMV status not recorded). Some clones in this sample may be carry-over from other donors' samples.

CDR3 coding DNA: TGCGCCAGCAGCTTGGCGGCCAGTCCCCAAGAGACCCAGTACTTC. Amino acid sequence: CASSLAASPQETQYF. V usage is TRBV5-1 and J usage is TRBJ2-5; the D is unclear. CDR3 length: 15 residues. Between the trimmed V and J ends, which lost 0 bases and 1 base, there was a span of 10 bases. Germline V CDR1 and CDR2: SGHRS, YFSETQ.